This T cell receptor (beta chain) was sequenced for a study of identifying expanded T cells in peripheral blood. V gave up 4 bases and J gave up 0 bases, with 16 bases separating them. The germline gives CDR1 SEHNR, CDR2 FQNEAQ (reference sequence). The CDR3 contains 17 residues. Sequencing used immunoSEQ multiplex PCR; TCRdb keeps in-frame clones, though not all of them. The repertoire includes fewer than 60,000 clones, approximately 82% of them detected once, and around 15% sits in the top ten. The chain joins TRBV7-9 to TRBJ2-1; TRBD2 is a possible D gene (5 bases). This clonotype was obtained from a person between 18 and 69 years old in good health. Sequencing input: blood. This chain's CDR3 is CASSSILRGSSYNEQFF. Written as DNA, the CDR3 is TGTGCCAGCAGCTCCATTCTTAGAGGGAGCTCCTACAATGAGCAGTTCTTC.